This TCR beta chain emerged from a study of CXCR3-negative and CXCR3-positive naive CD8 T cells. The CDR3 totals 13 residues. Germline lookup yields CDR1 MDHEN and CDR2 SYDVKM. Preparation of TRB cDNA libraries relied on 5' RACE carrying UMI labels. TCRdb derives one entry per CDR3 protein from the 5' RACE reads, leaving out DNA. This sample's table has about 45,000 distinct CDR3 sequences. This chain links TRBV28 with TRBJ1-1; checking the TCRdb D call of TRBD1 is not possible without DNA. The receptor was derived from a human donor in good health. Some clones in this sample may be carry-over from other donors' samples. Input material: memory CD8+ T cells from blood. CDR3 amino acids: CAIRGLMNTEAFF.